In its sample, the clone carrying this T cell receptor beta chain was seen a few times. The sample contains more than one DNA sequence encoding this CDR3. Subsets obtained from CD4+ cells comprised CD45RA+ naive and CD45RA-negative memory cells. The assay was immunoSEQ multiplex PCR, and TCRdb's table has in-frame clones only and misses some. The profile shows around 980,000 clones, around 78% of them singletons. This sample stems from a study of shared clonotypes between healthy human individuals. Across the whole study: The composition of the donors was two women and a few men aged 18 to 49. Each donor's CD8 memory used one plate, CD8 naive two, each CD4 subset three.

Per the germline V gene, CDR1 is SGHRS and CDR2 is YFSETQ. CDR3 length: 15 amino acids. V trimming: 4 bases; J trimming: 2 bases; junction bases outside the gene matches: 7. The genes are TRBV5-1 and TRBJ2-5, with TRBD2 matching over 8 bases. The receptor's source is a man aged 18 to 35 in good health. Some clones in this sample may be carry-over from other donors' samples. The source material was memory CD4+ T cells from PBMCs. Subset of the sample: CD45RA-negative fraction. CDR3 loop: CASSRWVAGQETQYF. DNA of the CDR3: TGCGCCAGCAGCCGCTGGGTAGCGGGGCAAGAGACCCAGTACTTC.